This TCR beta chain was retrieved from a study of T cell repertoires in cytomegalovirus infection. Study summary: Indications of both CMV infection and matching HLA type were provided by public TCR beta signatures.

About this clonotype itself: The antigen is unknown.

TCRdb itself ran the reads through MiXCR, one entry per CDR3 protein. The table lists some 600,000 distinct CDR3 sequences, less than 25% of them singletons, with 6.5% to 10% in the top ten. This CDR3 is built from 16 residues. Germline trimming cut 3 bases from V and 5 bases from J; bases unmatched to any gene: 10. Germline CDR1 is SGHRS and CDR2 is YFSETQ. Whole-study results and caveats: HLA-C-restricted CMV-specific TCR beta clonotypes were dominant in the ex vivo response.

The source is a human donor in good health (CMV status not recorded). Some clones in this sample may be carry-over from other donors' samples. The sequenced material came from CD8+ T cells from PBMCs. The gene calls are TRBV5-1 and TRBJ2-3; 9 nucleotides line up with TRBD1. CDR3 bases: TGCGCCAGCAGCTCCCTTTGGGACAGGGCCATAGATACGCAGTATTTT. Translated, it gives CASSSLWDRAIDTQYF.